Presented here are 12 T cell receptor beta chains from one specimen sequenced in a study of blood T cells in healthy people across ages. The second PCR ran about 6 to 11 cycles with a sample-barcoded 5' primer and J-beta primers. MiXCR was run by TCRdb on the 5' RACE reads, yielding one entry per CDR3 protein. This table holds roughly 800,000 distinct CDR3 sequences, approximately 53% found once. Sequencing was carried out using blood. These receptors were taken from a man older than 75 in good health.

CDR3 loop: CASRKDRGQETQYF. CDR3 bases: TGTGCCAGTAGGAAGGACAGGGGACAAGAGACCCAGTACTTC. The chain is built from TRBV19 and TRBJ2-5; 9 nucleotides agree with TRBD1. Germline trimming cut 6 bases from V and 2 bases from J; bases unmatched to any gene: 4. The CDR3 contains 14 residues. Germline V gene data show CDR1 as LNHDA and CDR2 as SQIVND (reference sequence).

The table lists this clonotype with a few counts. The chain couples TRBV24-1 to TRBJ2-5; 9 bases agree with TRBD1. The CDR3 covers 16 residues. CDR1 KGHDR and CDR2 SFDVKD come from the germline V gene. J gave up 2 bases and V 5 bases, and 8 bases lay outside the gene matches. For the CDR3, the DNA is TGTGCCACCAGTGGTGGGACAGGGACTAAACAAGAGACCCAGTACTTC. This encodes CATSGGTGTKQETQYF.

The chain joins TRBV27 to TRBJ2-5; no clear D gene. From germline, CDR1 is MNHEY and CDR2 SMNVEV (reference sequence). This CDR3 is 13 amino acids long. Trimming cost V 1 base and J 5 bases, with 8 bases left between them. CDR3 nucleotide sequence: TGTGCCAGCAGTTTATTGGGTCGGGAGACCCAGTACTTC. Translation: CASSLLGRETQYF.

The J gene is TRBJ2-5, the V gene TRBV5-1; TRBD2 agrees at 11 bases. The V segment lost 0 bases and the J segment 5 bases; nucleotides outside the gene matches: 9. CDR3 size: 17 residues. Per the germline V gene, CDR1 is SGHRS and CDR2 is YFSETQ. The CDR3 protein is CASSLVGLAGGSETQYF. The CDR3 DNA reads TGCGCCAGCAGCTTGGTCGGGCTAGCGGGAGGCTCGGAGACCCAGTACTTC.

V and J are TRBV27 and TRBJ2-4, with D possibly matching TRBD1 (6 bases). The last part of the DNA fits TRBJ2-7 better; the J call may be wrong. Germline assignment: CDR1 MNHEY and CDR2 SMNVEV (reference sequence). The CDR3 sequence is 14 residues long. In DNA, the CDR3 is TGTGCCAGCCTTCCAGGGGAGAGGTCCTACGAGCAGTACTTC. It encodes CASLPGERSYEQYF.

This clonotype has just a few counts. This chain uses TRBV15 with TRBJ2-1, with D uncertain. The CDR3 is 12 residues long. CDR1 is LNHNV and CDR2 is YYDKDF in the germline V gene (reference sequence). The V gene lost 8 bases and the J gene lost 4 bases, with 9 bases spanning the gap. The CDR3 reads CATRAPYNEQFF. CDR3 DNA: TGTGCCACCCGAGCGCCTTACAATGAGCAGTTCTTC.

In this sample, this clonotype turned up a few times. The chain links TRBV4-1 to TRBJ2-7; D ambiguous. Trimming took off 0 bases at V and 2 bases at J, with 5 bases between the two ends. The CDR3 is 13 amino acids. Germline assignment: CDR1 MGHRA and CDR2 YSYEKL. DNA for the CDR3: TGCGCCAGCAGCCAAGAAGTAGCCTACGAGCAGTACTTC. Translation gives CASSQEVAYEQYF.

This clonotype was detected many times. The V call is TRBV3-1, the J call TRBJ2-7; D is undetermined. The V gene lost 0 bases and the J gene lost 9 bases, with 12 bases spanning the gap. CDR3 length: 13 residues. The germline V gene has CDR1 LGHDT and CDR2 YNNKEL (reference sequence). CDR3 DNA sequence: TGTGCCAGCAGCCAAGATCAGGATTCGCGGCAGTACTTC. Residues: CASSQDQDSRQYF.

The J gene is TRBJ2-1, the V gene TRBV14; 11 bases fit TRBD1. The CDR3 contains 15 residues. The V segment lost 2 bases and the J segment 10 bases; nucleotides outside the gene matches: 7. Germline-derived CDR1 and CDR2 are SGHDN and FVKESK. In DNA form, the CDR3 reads TGTGCCAGCAGCCAAACGGGACAGGGGGTCAGGGAGCAGTTCTTC. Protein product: CASSQTGQGVREQFF.

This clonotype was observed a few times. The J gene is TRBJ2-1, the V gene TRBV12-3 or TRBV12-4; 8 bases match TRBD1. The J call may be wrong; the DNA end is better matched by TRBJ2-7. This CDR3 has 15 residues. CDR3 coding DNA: TGTGCCAGCAGTTTACGAGGGACAGGATTGGACGAGCAGTACTTC. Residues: CASSLRGTGLDEQYF.

The DNA of the CDR3 is TGTGCTAGTAGCGGTTCTGGCACAGATACGCAGTATTTT. It encodes CASSGSGTDTQYF. This chain connects TRBV12-5 to TRBJ2-3; a weak D match, TRBD2 (5 bases). Trimming left V 8 bases short and J 1 base short, with 10 bases between. The germline V gene has CDR1 LGHNT and CDR2 FRNRAP. CDR3 length: 13 residues.

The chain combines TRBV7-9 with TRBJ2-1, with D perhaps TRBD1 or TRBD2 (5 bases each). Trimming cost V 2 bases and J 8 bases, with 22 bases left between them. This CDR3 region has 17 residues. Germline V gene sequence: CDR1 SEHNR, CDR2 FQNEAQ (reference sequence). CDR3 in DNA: TGTGCCAGCAGCTTATTGGTTTGGGCATCGAGGGGCGATGAGCAGTTCTTC. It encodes CASSLLVWASRGDEQFF.